This T cell receptor beta chain was obtained from a study of CD8 T cells in ankylosing spondylitis. General observations from the study: Seemingly distinctive of ankylosing spondylitis blood was a TCR beta motif formed by eight highly homologous variants. Researchers reportedly found disease-linked clones significantly enriched in matched ankylosing spondylitis synovial fluid.

TCRdb itself ran the 5' RACE reads through MiXCR, one entry per CDR3 protein. The sample records around 540,000 distinct CDR3 sequences, over 9.5% being singletons. Points on this clonotype: The antigen is not known.

V shed 4 bases, J shed 9 bases, and the junction held 12 bases outside the gene matches. Germline V gives CDR1 LNHDA, CDR2 SQIVND (reference sequence). This CDR3 contains 16 residues. The TCR comes from a male donor with ankylosing spondylitis. V and J are TRBV19 and TRBJ2-1; 10 positions agree with TRBD2. The sequenced sample was blood, either unsorted or a sorted T cell fraction (not recorded which). CDR3 region: CASSTQLAGQMGEQFF. The CDR3 bases are TGTGCCAGTAGTACCCAACTAGCGGGGCAGATGGGTGAGCAGTTCTTC.